These 7 T cell receptor beta chains came from one sample sequenced in a study of Tregs in tolerant kidney transplant recipients. Only in-frame clones appear in the TCRdb table, and some are missing; sequencing was by immunoSEQ multiplex PCR. In the table there are 50,000 or so clones, approximately 90% of which are singletons. Recipients received nonmyeloablative bone marrow transplants from related graft donors, with transient mixed chimerism. Specimen: CD8+ T cells from blood (PBMCs), collected 24 months after the transplant. The receptors stem from a human patient who received a combined kidney and bone marrow transplant. Some of the T cells may derive from the graft donor.

V is TRBV19 and J is TRBJ2-7, with D perhaps matching TRBD1 (5 bases). The CDR3 is 18 amino acids. V was trimmed by 4 bases and J by 7 bases, leaving 29 bases between them. Germline V lookup: CDR1 LNHDA, CDR2 SQIVND (reference sequence). The DNA for the CDR3 is TGTGCCAGTAGTACTCCCCCTGGGGCAGGAAAGACGACGTGGGAGCAGTACTTC. It translates to CASSTPPGAGKTTWEQYF.

The chain uses TRBV28 and TRBJ2-1, with TRBD1 matching over 7 bases. The V and J ends lost 9 bases and 5 bases, in that order; junction bases with no gene match: 10. Germline V gene sequence: CDR1 MDHEN, CDR2 SYDVKM. The CDR3 consists of 14 residues. The CDR3 is CASIPGQTHNEQFF. The CDR3 DNA follows: TGTGCCAGTATTCCGGGACAGACCCACAATGAGCAGTTCTTC.

The V gene is TRBV5-1, the J gene TRBJ2-3; 12 bases match TRBD2. Trimming cost V 1 base and J 2 bases; bases outside gene matches: 8. The CDR3 runs to 18 residues. Germline V gene sequence: CDR1 SGHRS, CDR2 YFSETQ. The DNA of the CDR3 is TGCGCCAGCAGCTTGCTTTCGGCTAGCGGGGGGGTCACAGATACGCAGTATTTT. Its translation is CASSLLSASGGVTDTQYF.

This chain joins TRBV7-9 and TRBJ1-2; perhaps TRBD1 as D (6 bases). Germline-derived CDR1 and CDR2 are SEHNR and FQNEAQ (reference sequence). This CDR3 spans 15 amino acids. Trimming removed 5 bases at V and 0 bases at J, with 13 bases between. In DNA, the CDR3 is TGTGCCAGCAGCGGGAGGGACATATCTAACTATGGCTACACCTTC. Its translation: CASSGRDISNYGYTF.

The rearrangement joins TRBV4-1 to TRBJ1-5; no reliable D call. Trimming took 0 bases from V and 0 from J, leaving 9 bases between them. Germline V gene data show CDR1 as MGHRA and CDR2 as YSYEKL. The CDR3 spans 16 residues. As DNA, the CDR3 is TGCGCCAGCAGCCAAGAAAGGAGTTATAGCAATCAGCCCCAGCATTTT. Protein: CASSQERSYSNQPQHF.

This clone was observed once. This chain connects TRBV4-1 to TRBJ2-5; D might be TRBD2 (6 bases). Trimming cost V 4 bases and J 0 bases, with 9 bases left between them. The germline gives CDR1 MGHRA, CDR2 YSYEKL. This CDR3 has 14 amino acids. The CDR3 DNA sequence: TGCGCCAGCAGCCCCACTAGCTACCAAGAGACCCAGTACTTC. As protein: CASSPTSYQETQYF.

V is TRBV7-9 and J is TRBJ2-2; 7 positions agree with TRBD2. The junction had 6 bases not matched to a gene; V was cut back by 2 bases and J by 3 bases. The CDR3 has 16 amino acids. From germline, CDR1 is SEHNR and CDR2 FQNEAQ (reference sequence). The CDR3 bases are TGTGCCAGCAGCTTAAGTTTTCTAGCGGACACCGGGGAGCTGTTTTTT. Protein product: CASSLSFLADTGELFF.